This T cell receptor (beta chain) was found in a study of blood T cell repertoires in COVID-19. Study at large: COVID-19 samples from acute and convalescent phases originated in the United States, Italy and Spain. T cells, B-cell-depleted T cells, or PBMCs supplied cDNA or gDNA.

As handled by the study authors: Counts of nucleated cells, estimated from reference gene primer amplification, were obtained. TCRdb's table, derived via immunoSEQ multiplex PCR, lists solely in-frame clones and lacks some. V, J and clone size are taken as reported in that table, and D and trimming were inferred from the DNA itself. The sample records roughly 60,000 clones, about 86% being singletons. The CDR3 is made up of 12 amino acids. Trimming pared 4 bases from V and 5 bases from J, leaving 6 bases between. Per the germline V gene, CDR1 is KGHDR and CDR2 is SFDVKD. This receptor was taken from a man aged 40-49 years with acute or convalescent COVID-19. Material for sequencing was peripheral blood. The chain joins TRBV24-1 to TRBJ2-3; no clear D gene. The CDR3 region is CATSDHLDTQYF. CDR3 bases: TGTGCCACCAGTGACCATTTAGATACGCAGTATTTT.